This T cell receptor (beta chain) was obtained from a study of T cell changes during pregnancy in multiple sclerosis. The protocol was immunoSEQ multiplex PCR, while the TCRdb copy is restricted to in-frame clones and leaves out a portion. The sample yields tens of thousands of clones, around 91% seen once. Germline trimming cut 0 bases from V and 3 bases from J; bases unmatched to any gene: 11. The CDR3 sequence is 17 residues long. Germline CDR1 SGHRS, CDR2 YFSETQ. The clonotype comes from a female donor with multiple sclerosis, enrolled in a pregnancy study. The sample here was CD8+ T cells from peripheral blood mononuclear cells, taken in the second trimester of pregnancy. The chain joins TRBV5-1 to TRBJ2-7, with 8 bases identical to TRBD2. CDR3 coding DNA: TGCGCCAGCAGCTTGGCAGGGCTAGCGGGCCTAATCTACGAGCAGTACTTC. The encoded protein is CASSLAGLAGLIYEQYF.